This is a list of T cell receptor beta chains from one sample in a study of CD8+ T cells in alopecia areata. This table comes from immunoSEQ multiplex PCR, and its TCRdb copy is limited to in-frame clones, with some not included. Of roughly 130,000 clones in the sample, 45% to 65% were seen once. The sample here was CD4+ T cells sorted from blood, taken at week 0. Source of these receptors: a human donor with alopecia areata. CDR3s leave out the opening cysteine and the closing phenylalanine or tryptophan. D genes are given only for firm matches. Where a row states a size, it is once, few, many or the class of an expanded clone; other rows omit it.

cdr3_aa	j_call	clone_size	d_call	v_call
ASSLPGTVATEAF	TRBJ1-1	few	TRBD1	TRBV5-1
AISRDRNSPLH	TRBJ1-6	NA	TRBD1	TRBV7-9
ASSGTAGEQY	TRBJ2-7	few	NA	TRBV18
ASSSSPTRESSEQY	TRBJ2-7	NA	NA	TRBV5-4
ASSLAQDTDTQY	TRBJ2-3	few	NA	TRBV5-1
SVARDSSYEQY	TRBJ2-7	NA	TRBD1	TRBV29-1
SVGLRGEGVGGYT	TRBJ1-2	NA	NA	TRBV29-1
ASSPNEDTEAF	TRBJ1-1	few	NA	TRBV7-3
ASRHGPDQPQH	TRBJ1-5	NA	NA	TRBV5-1
ASSRYQETQY	TRBJ2-5	NA	NA	TRBV7-9
ASHGGRGGTDTQY	TRBJ2-3	NA	NA	TRBV19
ASSPRQAMNTEAF	TRBJ1-1	NA	NA	TRBV18
ASSQDLRNEQF	TRBJ2-1	few	NA	TRBV4-3
ASSPRTGASYEQY	TRBJ2-7	NA	TRBD1	TRBV18
ASSFRGGGELDTQY	TRBJ2-3	NA	NA	TRBV5-4
ASSRLAGEETQY	TRBJ2-5	NA	TRBD2	TRBV27
ASSFPAGPNQPQH	TRBJ1-5	NA	NA	TRBV28
AWDLDRGQY	TRBJ2-5	NA	TRBD1	TRBV30
ASSLGGVGRYSYEQY	TRBJ2-7	NA	NA	TRBV7-2
ASSRATVQGNEKLF	TRBJ1-4	NA	NA	TRBV4-1
ASSPQGLALNEQY	TRBJ2-7	NA	TRBD2	TRBV5-1
ASSLVPGRQETQY	TRBJ2-5	once	NA	TRBV7-2
ASSPRTSGVETQY	TRBJ2-5	NA	TRBD2	TRBV7-2
ASSPSLPGEGYT	TRBJ1-2	NA	NA	TRBV18
ASSLAGEAAEAF	TRBJ1-1	few	NA	TRBV5-1
ASSPEQGMNTEAF	TRBJ1-1	NA	TRBD1	TRBV18
ASIRGNLYNEQF	TRBJ2-1	NA	NA	TRBV28
ASSLERTLYSNQPQH	TRBJ1-5	NA	NA	TRBV5-1
SVHREGSYNEQF	TRBJ2-1	NA	NA	TRBV29-1
ASSAQAASSGNTIY	TRBJ1-3	NA	NA	TRBV7-9
ASSQVVGNEKLF	TRBJ1-4	NA	NA	TRBV4-1
ASSYSGDGQPQH	TRBJ1-5	NA	NA	TRBV6-5
ASSLRTGNADTQY	TRBJ2-3	once	TRBD1	TRBV14
ASSQGPGAVYGYT	TRBJ1-2	NA	NA	TRBV4-1
ASSRKDGQVYNSPLH	TRBJ1-6	NA	TRBD1	TRBV14
ASSPRQTNTEAF	TRBJ1-1	few	NA	TRBV4-1
ASSPGTSGANVLT	TRBJ2-6	few	NA	TRBV6-6